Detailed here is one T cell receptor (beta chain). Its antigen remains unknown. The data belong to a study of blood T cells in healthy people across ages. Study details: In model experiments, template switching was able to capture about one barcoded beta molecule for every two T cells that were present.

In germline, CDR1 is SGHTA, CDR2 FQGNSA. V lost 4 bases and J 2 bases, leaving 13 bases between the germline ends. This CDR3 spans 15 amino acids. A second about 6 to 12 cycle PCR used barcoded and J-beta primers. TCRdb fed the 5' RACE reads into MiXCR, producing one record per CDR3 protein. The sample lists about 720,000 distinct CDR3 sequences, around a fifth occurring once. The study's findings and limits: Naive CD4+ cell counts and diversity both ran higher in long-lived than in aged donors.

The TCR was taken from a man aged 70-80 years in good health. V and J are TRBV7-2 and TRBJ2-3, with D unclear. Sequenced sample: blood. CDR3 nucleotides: TGTGCCAGCAGCTATTCTGGCAGTTTCACAGATACGCAGTATTTT. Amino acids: CASSYSGSFTDTQYF.